Listed below are T cell receptor beta chains from one sample, sequenced in a study of blood T cell repertoires in COVID-19. Sequencing was performed with immunoSEQ multiplex PCR; in TCRdb, only in-frame clones are kept and a portion is missing. The sample gives roughly 190,000 clones, about 88% of which show up once; approximately 23% is in the top ten. Sequencing was performed on PBMCs or T cells enriched from blood (not recorded which). These TCRs come from a middle-aged woman in a cohort exposed to, infected with or recovered from COVID-19 (not recorded which). The CDR3 runs from the conserved cysteine through the conserved F or W. The D gene is left open where the match is weak.

D gene: NA
V gene: TRBV19
J gene: TRBJ1-5
CDR3 protein: CASSLRGRGPPRPQHF

D gene: NA
V gene: TRBV7-9
J gene: TRBJ1-1
CDR3 protein: CASSLGTRTEAFF

D gene: TRBD2
V gene: TRBV19
J gene: TRBJ2-7
CDR3 protein: CASSIAGTSGSSAQYF

D gene: TRBD1
V gene: TRBV5-1
J gene: TRBJ1-1
CDR3 protein: CASSSRDRANTEAFF

D gene: NA
V gene: TRBV10-3
J gene: TRBJ2-7
CDR3 protein: CAIGGTTHSYEQYF

D gene: TRBD1
V gene: TRBV6-5
J gene: TRBJ1-5
CDR3 protein: CASSRTGEGGQPQHF

D gene: NA
V gene: TRBV29-1
J gene: TRBJ2-5
CDR3 protein: CSVEDAGRVETQYF

D gene: NA
V gene: TRBV27
J gene: TRBJ2-2
CDR3 protein: CASRFLGGAWTGELFF

D gene: TRBD2
V gene: TRBV6-5
J gene: TRBJ2-3
CDR3 protein: CASSTRGDTQYF

D gene: TRBD2
V gene: TRBV27
J gene: TRBJ2-1
CDR3 protein: CASVSLQAGVVYNEQFF

D gene: TRBD2
V gene: TRBV7-9
J gene: TRBJ2-1
CDR3 protein: CASSRGLAGLNEQFF

D gene: NA
V gene: TRBV19
J gene: TRBJ2-1
CDR3 protein: CASSIILGANEQFF

D gene: TRBD2
V gene: TRBV28
J gene: TRBJ2-5
CDR3 protein: CASSPQGLAGGTQRETQYF

D gene: NA
V gene: TRBV28
J gene: TRBJ1-1
CDR3 protein: CASSQEGGRMNTEAFF

D gene: NA
V gene: TRBV11-3
J gene: TRBJ2-1
CDR3 protein: CASSSRDSYNEQFF

D gene: NA
V gene: TRBV29-1
J gene: TRBJ1-1
CDR3 protein: CSVGSRALNTEAFF

D gene: NA
V gene: TRBV28
J gene: TRBJ2-7
CDR3 protein: CASRSTVYEQYF

D gene: TRBD2
V gene: TRBV4-1
J gene: TRBJ2-3
CDR3 protein: CASSPGTSGRAIPDTQYF

D gene: NA
V gene: TRBV19
J gene: TRBJ1-1
CDR3 protein: CASSITSDTEAFF

D gene: TRBD2
V gene: TRBV13
J gene: TRBJ2-1
CDR3 protein: CASSLNPEYSSGRAGAYNEQFF

D gene: NA
V gene: TRBV3-1/TRBV3-2
J gene: TRBJ1-1
CDR3 protein: CASSQVPMSEAFF

D gene: NA
V gene: TRBV7-8
J gene: TRBJ2-7
CDR3 protein: CASSLGGGYEQYF